These 5 T cell receptor beta chains share one sample of origin, sequenced in a study of CD8 T cells in ankylosing spondylitis. TCRdb re-called the 5' RACE reads through MiXCR, storing one row per CDR3 protein. The table lists around 330,000 distinct CDR3 sequences, 11% of them singletons. The sequenced sample consisted of blood, either unsorted or a sorted T cell fraction (not recorded which). Source of these receptors: a female donor with ankylosing spondylitis or in good health (not recorded which).

V usage is TRBV5-5 and J usage is TRBJ2-2, with D unclear. Trimming took off 1 base at V and 6 bases at J, with 10 bases between the two ends. Germline values: CDR1 SGHKS, CDR2 YYEKEE (reference sequence). This CDR3 contains 14 residues. CDR3 loop: CASSLRVTPGELFF. CDR3 DNA: TGTGCCAGCAGCTTGAGGGTAACCCCCGGGGAGCTGTTTTTT.

This clonotype was found many times. The chain uses TRBV9 and TRBJ2-1, with a tentative D call TRBD1 (6 bases). Trimming stripped 4 bases from V and 7 bases from J, with 15 bases between. Germline V CDR1 and CDR2: SGDLS, YYNGEE. The CDR3 length is 14 residues. The CDR3 here is CASSRGQGNNEQFF. The CDR3 region has the DNA TGTGCCAGCAGCCGCGGGCAGGGGAATAATGAGCAGTTCTTC. The entire variable domain, with the rest obtained from reference TRBV9 and TRBJ2-1, is as follows: DSGVTQTPKHLITATGQRVTLRCSPRSGDLSVYWYQQSLDQGLQFLIQYYNGEERAKGNILERFSAQQFPDLHSELNLSSLELGDSALYFCASSRGQGNNEQFFGPGTRLTVL.

The genes are TRBV5-1 and TRBJ2-3; D not resolved. V dropped 4 bases and J dropped 0 bases, with 9 bases sitting between them. In germline, CDR1 is SGHRS, CDR2 YFSETQ. There are 14 residues in the CDR3. The DNA for the CDR3 is TGCGCCAGCAGCCCAGTCACTAGCACAGATACGCAGTATTTT. It specifies CASSPVTSTDTQYF.

The table lists this clonotype with a count of one. V usage is TRBV6-1 and J usage is TRBJ1-1; TRBD1 matches 10 bases. Trimming cost V 6 bases and J 3 bases; bases outside gene matches: 4. Germline CDR1 reads MNHNS; CDR2 reads SASEGT. The CDR3 covers 14 residues. In DNA form, the CDR3 reads TGTGCCAGCAGCGTGGGACAGGGGTACACTGAAGCTTTCTTT. Amino acid sequence: CASSVGQGYTEAFF.

The rearrangement joins TRBV18 to TRBJ2-1, with no clear D. Germline loops: CDR1 KGHSH, CDR2 LQKENI. CDR3 length: 14 amino acids. Trimming removed 2 bases at V and 9 bases at J, with 14 bases between. The CDR3 loop is CASSPNGQKGEQFF. The CDR3 DNA follows: TGTGCCAGCTCACCAAACGGCCAGAAGGGTGAGCAGTTCTTC.